A selection of T cell receptor beta chains follows, all from one sample in a study of CD8+ T cells in alopecia areata. Some clones are missing from TCRdb's copy, which holds only in-frame ones; the method was immunoSEQ multiplex PCR. The sample records about 150,000 clones, around two thirds being singletons. Sequencing was done on a sample of CD8+ T cells sorted from blood. Every receptor here comes from a human donor in good health. Both conserved end residues are part of each CDR3.

cdr3_aa | v_call
CSVAADPSSYEQYF | TRBV29-1
CASTPLDGRYGYF | TRBV7-7
CASSIGGTGYEQYF | TRBV19
CASRGYGYTF | TRBV9
CASSRSGRAVGELFF | TRBV7-8
CSVAGDNTGELFF | TRBV29-1
CASSPGGGETQYF | TRBV28
CASSLPGTLHNEQFF | TRBV5-4
CASSQVRGPYTGELFF | TRBV23-1
CASSLRHGSYNEQFF | TRBV5-6
CASSSGTGDLNTQYF | TRBV5-6
CASSLEHYEQYF | TRBV5-4
CASSEVEGLAGGPEQETQYF | TRBV2
CSVEAGGSYNEQFF | TRBV29-1
CASSFPAGPYTF | TRBV27
CASSLGASAGYTF | TRBV7-9
CASSTGNTEAFF | TRBV4-1
CASSSSTEAFF | TRBV11-2
CSVVVTPNQPQHF | TRBV29-1
CASSSELGYEQYF | TRBV27
CASSLEEHTEAFF | TRBV27
CASTVGGTDTQYF | TRBV27
CASSQTSASYEQYF | TRBV7-9
CASSSPSRGLETQYF | TRBV19
CASSQRTVDYTEAFF | TRBV4-1
CSVDGGATGELFF | TRBV29-1
CASSETQTQYF | TRBV6-1
CASSQVQRSRDEQYF | TRBV4-1
CSAMPFEQFF | TRBV20-1
CASSVGVEQFF | TRBV9
CASSLWSDVRGTEAFF | TRBV5-6
CASGYGPAGELFF | TRBV6-5
CASSEAREYNEQFF | TRBV2
CASSEGRGIYNEQFF | TRBV2
CSVELGQNIQYF | TRBV29-1
CASSLTGDLYEQYF | TRBV6-5
CASRLKTSGSYEQYF | TRBV4-1
CSVEGGLAGGLPYEQYF | TRBV29-1
CATASQGWYEQYF | TRBV28
CSATREQYF | TRBV20-1
CASTPLGDTEAFF | TRBV27
CASTGTGYNEQFF | TRBV2
CASSLSRGNTEAFF | TRBV27
CSGVQGYEQYF | TRBV20-1
CASSQTGAGEQYF | TRBV7-9
CASQTSGYNEQFF | TRBV5-1
CSAREGYEQYF | TRBV20-1
CASSHGGRAVNYGYTF | TRBV9
CASRSVWGNEQYF | TRBV27
CASSYLRGEQYF | TRBV6-6
CSARVWYEQYF | TRBV20-1
CASSQDRLANNEQFF | TRBV4-2
CASSGPNETQYF | TRBV2
CSVVMGTGSYEQYF | TRBV29-1
CASSAGPNSYEQYF | TRBV7-9